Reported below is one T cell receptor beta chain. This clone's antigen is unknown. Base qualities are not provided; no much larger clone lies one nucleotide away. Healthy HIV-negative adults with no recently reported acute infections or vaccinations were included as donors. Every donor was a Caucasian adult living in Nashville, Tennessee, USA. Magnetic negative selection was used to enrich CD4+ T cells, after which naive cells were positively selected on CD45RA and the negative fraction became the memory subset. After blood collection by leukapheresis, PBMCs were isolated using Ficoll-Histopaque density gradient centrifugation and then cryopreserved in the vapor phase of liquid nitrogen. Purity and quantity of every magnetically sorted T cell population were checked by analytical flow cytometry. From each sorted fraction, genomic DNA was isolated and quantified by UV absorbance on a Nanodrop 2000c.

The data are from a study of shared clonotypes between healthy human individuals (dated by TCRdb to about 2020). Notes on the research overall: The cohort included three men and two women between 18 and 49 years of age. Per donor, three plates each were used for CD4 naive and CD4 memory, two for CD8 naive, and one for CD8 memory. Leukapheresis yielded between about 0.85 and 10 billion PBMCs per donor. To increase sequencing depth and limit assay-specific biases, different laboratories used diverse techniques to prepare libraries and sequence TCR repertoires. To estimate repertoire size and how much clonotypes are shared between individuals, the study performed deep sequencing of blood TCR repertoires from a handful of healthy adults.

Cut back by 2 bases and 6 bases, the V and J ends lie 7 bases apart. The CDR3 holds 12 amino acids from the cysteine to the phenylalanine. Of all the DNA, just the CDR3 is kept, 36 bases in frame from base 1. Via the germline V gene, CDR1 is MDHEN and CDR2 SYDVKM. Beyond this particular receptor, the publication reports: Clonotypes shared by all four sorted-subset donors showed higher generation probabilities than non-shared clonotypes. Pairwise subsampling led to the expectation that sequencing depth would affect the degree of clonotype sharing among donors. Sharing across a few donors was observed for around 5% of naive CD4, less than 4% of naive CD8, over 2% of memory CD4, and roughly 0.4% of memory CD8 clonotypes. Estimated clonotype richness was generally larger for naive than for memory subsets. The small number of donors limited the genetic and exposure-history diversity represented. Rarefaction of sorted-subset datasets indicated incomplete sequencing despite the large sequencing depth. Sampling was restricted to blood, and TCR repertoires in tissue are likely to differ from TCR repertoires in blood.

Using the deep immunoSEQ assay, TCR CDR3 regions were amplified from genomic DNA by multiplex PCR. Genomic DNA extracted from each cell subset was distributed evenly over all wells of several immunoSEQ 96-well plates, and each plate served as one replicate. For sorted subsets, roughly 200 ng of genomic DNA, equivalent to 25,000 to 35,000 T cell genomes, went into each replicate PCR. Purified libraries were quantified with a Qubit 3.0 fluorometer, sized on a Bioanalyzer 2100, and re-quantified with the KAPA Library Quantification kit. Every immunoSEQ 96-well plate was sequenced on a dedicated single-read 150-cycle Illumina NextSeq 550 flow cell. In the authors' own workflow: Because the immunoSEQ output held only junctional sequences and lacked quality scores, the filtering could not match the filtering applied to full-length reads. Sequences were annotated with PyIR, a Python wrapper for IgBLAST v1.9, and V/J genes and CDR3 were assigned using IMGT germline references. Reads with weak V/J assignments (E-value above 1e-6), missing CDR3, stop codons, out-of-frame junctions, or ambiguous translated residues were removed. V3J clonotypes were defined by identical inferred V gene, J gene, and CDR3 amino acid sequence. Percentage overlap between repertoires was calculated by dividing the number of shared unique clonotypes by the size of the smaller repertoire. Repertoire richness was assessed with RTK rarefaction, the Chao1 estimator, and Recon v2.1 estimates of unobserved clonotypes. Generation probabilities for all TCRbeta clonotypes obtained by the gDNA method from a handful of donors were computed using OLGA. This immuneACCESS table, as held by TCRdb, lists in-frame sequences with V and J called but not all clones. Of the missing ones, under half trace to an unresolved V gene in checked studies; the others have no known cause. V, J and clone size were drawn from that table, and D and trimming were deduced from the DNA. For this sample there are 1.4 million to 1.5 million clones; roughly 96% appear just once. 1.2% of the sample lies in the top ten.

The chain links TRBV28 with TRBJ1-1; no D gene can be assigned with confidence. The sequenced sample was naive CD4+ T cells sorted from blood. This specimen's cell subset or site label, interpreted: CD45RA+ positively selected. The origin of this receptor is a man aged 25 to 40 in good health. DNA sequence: TGTGCCAGCAGTTTAGGGCGGGCTGAAGCTTTCTTT. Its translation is CASSLGRAEAFF.